The T cell receptor beta chain described here comes from a study of blood T cell repertoires in COVID-19. Whole-study context: Sites in the United States, Italy and Spain provided acute and convalescent COVID-19 samples.

This clone was seen a handful of times. Libraries were prepared by immunoSEQ multiplex PCR; TCRdb keeps only in-frame clonotypes and omits some of them. Among about 250,000 clones, 85% were seen once, and the ten largest hold around 10%. The V end lost 5 bases, the J end lost 4 bases, and 11 bases lay between the germline ends. The CDR3 has 13 residues. The V and J genes are TRBV12-3 or TRBV12-4 and TRBJ1-2; unclear D gene. This receptor was identified in a woman in her 50s with acute COVID-19. Sequencing was carried out using PBMCs or T cells enriched from blood (not recorded which). The CDR3 spells CASSPQESYGYTF. The CDR3 DNA follows: TGTGCCAGCAGTCCCCAGGAAAGCTATGGCTACACCTTC.